This T cell receptor (beta chain) derives from a study of identical twins. Unique molecular identifiers were present on the cDNA, and a universal primer site came from template switching. TCRdb re-called the 5' RACE reads with MiXCR, one entry per CDR3 protein. The sample lists fewer than 650,000 distinct CDR3 sequences, 7.1% occurring once. The CDR3 runs to 16 residues. CDR1 is SNHLY and CDR2 is FYNNEI in the germline V gene. V shed 7 bases and J shed 1 base, with 17 bases lying between them. Everyone who donated was a healthy Caucasian. These records were also assigned to another study, of yellow fever vaccine responses in identical twins.

The source is a woman younger than 30 in good health. This chain links TRBV2 with TRBJ2-4; D possibly corresponds to TRBD2 (6 bases). The sample comprised PBMCs. This CDR3 is CASTRAGQRAKNIQYF. CDR3 bases: TGTGCCAGCACCCGGGCGGGGCAAAGGGCCAAAAACATTCAGTACTTC.